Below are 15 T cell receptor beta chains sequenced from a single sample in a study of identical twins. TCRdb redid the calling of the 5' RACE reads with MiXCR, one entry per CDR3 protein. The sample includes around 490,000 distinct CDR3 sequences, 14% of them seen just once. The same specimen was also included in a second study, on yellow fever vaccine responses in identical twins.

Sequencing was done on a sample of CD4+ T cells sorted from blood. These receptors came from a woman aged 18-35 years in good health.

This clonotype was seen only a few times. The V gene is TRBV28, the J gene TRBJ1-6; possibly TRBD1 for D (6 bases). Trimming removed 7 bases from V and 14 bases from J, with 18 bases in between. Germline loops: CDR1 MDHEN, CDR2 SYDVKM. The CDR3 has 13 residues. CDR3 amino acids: CASNAGHPLTLHF. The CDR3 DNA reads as TGTGCCAGCAACGCGGGACACCCACTCACCCTCCACTTT.

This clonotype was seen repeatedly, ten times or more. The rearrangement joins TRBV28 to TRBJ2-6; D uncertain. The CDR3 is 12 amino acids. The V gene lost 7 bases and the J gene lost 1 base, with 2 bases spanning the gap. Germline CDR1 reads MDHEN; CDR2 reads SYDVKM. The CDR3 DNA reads TGTGCCAGCACTTCTGGGGCCAACGTCCTGACTTTC. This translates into CASTSGANVLTF.

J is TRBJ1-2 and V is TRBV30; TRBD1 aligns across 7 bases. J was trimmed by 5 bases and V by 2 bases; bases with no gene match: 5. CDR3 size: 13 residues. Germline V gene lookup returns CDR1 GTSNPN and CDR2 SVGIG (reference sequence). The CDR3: CAWSPQTGYGYTF. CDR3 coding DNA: TGTGCCTGGAGTCCCCAGACAGGGTATGGCTACACCTTC.

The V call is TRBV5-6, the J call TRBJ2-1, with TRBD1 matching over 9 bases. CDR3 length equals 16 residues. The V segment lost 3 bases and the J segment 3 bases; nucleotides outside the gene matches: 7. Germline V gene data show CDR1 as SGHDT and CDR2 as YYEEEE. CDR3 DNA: TGTGCCAGCAGCTGGTATAGGGACAGGGACTACAATGAGCAGTTCTTC. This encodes CASSWYRDRDYNEQFF.

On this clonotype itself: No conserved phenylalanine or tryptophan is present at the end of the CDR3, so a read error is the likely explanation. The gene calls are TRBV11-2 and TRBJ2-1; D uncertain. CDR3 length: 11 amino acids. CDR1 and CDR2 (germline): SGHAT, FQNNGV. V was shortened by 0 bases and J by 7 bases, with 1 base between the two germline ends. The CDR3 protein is CASSLDNEQFL. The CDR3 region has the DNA TGTGCCAGCAGCTTAGATAATGAGCAGTTCTTG.

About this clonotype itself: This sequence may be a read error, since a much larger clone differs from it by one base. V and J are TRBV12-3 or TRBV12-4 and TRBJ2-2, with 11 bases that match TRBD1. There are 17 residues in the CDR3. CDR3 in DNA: TGTCCCAGCAGCCGACCGGGACAGGGGGCGAACACCGGGGAGCTGTTTTTT. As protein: CPSSRPGQGANTGELFF.

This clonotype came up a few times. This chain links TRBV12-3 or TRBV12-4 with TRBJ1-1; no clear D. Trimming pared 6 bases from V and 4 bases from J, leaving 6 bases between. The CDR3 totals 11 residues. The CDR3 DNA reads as TGTGCCAGCAGCTCGACCACTGAAGCTTTCTTT. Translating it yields CASSSTTEAFF.

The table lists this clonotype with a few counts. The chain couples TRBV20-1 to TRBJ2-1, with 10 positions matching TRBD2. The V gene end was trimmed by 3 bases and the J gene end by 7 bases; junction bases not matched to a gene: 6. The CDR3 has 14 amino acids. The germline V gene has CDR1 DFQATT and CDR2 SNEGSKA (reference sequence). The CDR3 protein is CSASLAGESNEQFF. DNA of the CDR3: TGCAGTGCTAGCCTAGCGGGAGAAAGTAATGAGCAGTTCTTC.

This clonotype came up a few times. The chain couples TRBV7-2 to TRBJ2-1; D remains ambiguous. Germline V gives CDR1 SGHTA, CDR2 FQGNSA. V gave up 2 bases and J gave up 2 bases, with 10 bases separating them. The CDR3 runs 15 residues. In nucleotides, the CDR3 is TGTGCCAGCAGCTTAAAGTGGGTACCCTACAATGAGCAGTTCTTC. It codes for CASSLKWVPYNEQFF.

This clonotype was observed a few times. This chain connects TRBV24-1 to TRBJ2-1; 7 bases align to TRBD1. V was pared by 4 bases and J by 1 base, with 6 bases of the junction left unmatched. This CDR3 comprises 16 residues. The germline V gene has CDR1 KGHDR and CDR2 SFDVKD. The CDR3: CATSDPGTDSYNEQFF. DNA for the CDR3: TGTGCCACCAGTGACCCCGGGACAGATTCCTACAATGAGCAGTTCTTC.

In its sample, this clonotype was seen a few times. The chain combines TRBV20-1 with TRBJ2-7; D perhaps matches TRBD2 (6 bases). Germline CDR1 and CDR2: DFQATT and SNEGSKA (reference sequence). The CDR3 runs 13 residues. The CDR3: CSLERAGYYEQYF. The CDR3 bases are TGCAGCCTGGAGCGGGCAGGGTACTACGAGCAGTACTTC.

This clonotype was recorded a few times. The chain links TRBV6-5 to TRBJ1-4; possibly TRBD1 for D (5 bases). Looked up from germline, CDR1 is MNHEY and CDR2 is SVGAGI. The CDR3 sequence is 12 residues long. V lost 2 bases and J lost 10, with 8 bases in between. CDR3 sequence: CASSYGGRKLFF. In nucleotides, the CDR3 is TGTGCCAGCAGTTACGGGGGACGAAAACTGTTTTTT.

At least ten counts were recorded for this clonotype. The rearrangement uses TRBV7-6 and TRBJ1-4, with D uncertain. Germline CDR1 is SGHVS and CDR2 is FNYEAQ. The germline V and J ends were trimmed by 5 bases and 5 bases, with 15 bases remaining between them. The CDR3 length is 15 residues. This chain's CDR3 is CASSKTDSSNEKLFF. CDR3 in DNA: TGTGCCAGCAGCAAAACGGATTCCTCCAATGAAAAACTGTTTTTT. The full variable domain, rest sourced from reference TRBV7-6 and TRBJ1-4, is GAGVSQSPRYKVTKRGQDVALRCDPISGHVSLYWYRQALGQGPEFLTYFNYEAQQDKSGLPNDRFSAERPEGSISTLTIQRTEQRDSAMYRCASSKTDSSNEKLFFGSGTQLSVL.

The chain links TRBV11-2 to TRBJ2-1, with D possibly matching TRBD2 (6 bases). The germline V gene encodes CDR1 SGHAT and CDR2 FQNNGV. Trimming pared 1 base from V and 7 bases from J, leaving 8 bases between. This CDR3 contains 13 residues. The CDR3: CASSLVRGNEQFF. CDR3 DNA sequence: TGTGCCAGCAGCTTAGTTCGGGGGAATGAGCAGTTCTTC.

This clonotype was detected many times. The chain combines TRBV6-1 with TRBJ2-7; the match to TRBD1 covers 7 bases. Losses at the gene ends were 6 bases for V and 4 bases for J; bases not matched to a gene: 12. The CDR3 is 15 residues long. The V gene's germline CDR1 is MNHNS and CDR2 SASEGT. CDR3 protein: CASRTSGTEKYEQYF. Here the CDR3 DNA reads TGTGCCAGCAGAACTTCCGGGACAGAAAAATACGAGCAGTACTTC.